The rows below give T cell receptor beta chains drawn from one sample of a study of beta chain features in type 1 diabetes. Profiled with immunoSEQ multiplex PCR; TCRdb holds only in-frame clones, not every one. The sample has almost 350,000 clones, 6.5% to 10% seen once. The sequencing input was central memory CD4+ T cells from blood. All receptors come from a woman under 30 in good health. Both conserved end residues are part of each CDR3.

v_call	cdr3_aa
TRBV28	CASSTFPVISEQFF
TRBV10-3	CAISGGTKTGELFF
TRBV6-5	CASSPPGRRTEAFF
TRBV5-4	CASTKAGGSNEQFF
TRBV7-3	CASSLYGTHNEQFF
TRBV27	CASRDNSYEQYF
TRBV7-2	CASSLGGTQETQYF
TRBV2	CASSQQKGDTQYF
TRBV27	CASSPGRGNTIYF
TRBV5-4	CASSSRQGSGNTIYF
TRBV5-4	CASRRSGGSLSHNEQFF
TRBV25-1	CASISYEQYF
TRBV29-1	CSARGTATNEKLFF
TRBV7-6	CASSLGRTSGRQYF
TRBV5-4	CASSLEWDFQETQYF
TRBV9	CASSPRLAGRNEQFF
TRBV7-2	CASSLFGDYGYTF
TRBV9	CASSRGTASTNEQFF
TRBV5-8	CASSTWTGSNSPLHF
TRBV27	CASRTVNRVYRNNEQFF
TRBV5-4	CASSLTSENTEAFF
TRBV5-6	CASSSPGGAPEAFF
TRBV7-9	CASSLRLDEQYF
TRBV11-2	CASRVWTGAGNTIYF
TRBV28	CASQKVRRVYGYTF
TRBV6-1	CASSSGFDTSYEQYF
TRBV21-1	CASSKDVDSPENTEAFF
TRBV7-2	CASSLRRVQGEKLFF
TRBV27	CASSLNWGAGANVLTF
TRBV19	CASSIGGRTSGLTQYF
TRBV28	CASSSTPPGDIRSQNEKLFF
TRBV7-9	CASRPGYNYGYTF
TRBV6-4	CASSVAGGPVNEQFF
TRBV7-9	CASSRVAGGVNEQFF
TRBV12-2	CASRFRTLAGGCTGELFF
TRBV5-4	CASSLEGGVADTQYF
TRBV11-1	CASSLARPGDDTQYF
TRBV25-1	CASSDHGTGVYEQYF
TRBV21-1	CASIERPRFGEQYF
TRBV7-9	CASSPRQQGFGEQYF
TRBV4-3	CASSQDHRQVNNEQFF
TRBV15	CATSKLPGRSNQPQHF
TRBV5-6	CASSRGTYEQYF
TRBV10-2	CASNYREYTEAFF
TRBV7-9	CASSLQGGYEQYF
TRBV28	CASSSPIKDEQFF
TRBV6-6	CASSGQVTGELFF
TRBV4-2	CASSQRDDTQYF
TRBV28	CASSPGQGANYGYTF
TRBV2	CASAGAGANVLTF